The 5 T cell receptor beta chains below all came from one sample that was sequenced in a study of T cells in Graves' hyperthyroidism and ophthalmopathy. It was RNA transcripts that yielded the amplified TCR beta CDR3 regions. In the first-round RT-PCR of the TCR CDR3, the HTBI primer set was used. TCRdb reprocessed the multiplex PCR reads with MiXCR, giving one entry per CDR3 protein. The sample has 350,000 to 400,000 distinct CDR3 sequences; approximately 15% are singletons. Sample: blood. These receptors all come from an older woman with Graves' hyperthyroidism.

The table lists this clonotype with many counts. V usage is TRBV20-1 and J usage is TRBJ2-3; D might be TRBD2 (5 bases). The germline CDR1 and CDR2 sequences are DFQATT and SNEGSKA (reference sequence). V was clipped by 0 bases and J by 2 bases, with 12 bases between them. There are 15 residues in the CDR3. CDR3 coding DNA: TGCAGTGCTAGAGATCTCCGTAGCGACACAGATACGCAGTATTTT. This sequence encodes CSARDLRSDTDTQYF.

This clonotype was found a few times. The chain carries TRBV7-9 and TRBJ2-5; 7 nucleotides align to TRBD2. Per the germline V gene, CDR1 is SEHNR and CDR2 is FQNEAQ (reference sequence). Trimming cost V 5 bases and J 4 bases; bases outside gene matches: 10. This CDR3 has 15 amino acids. In DNA form, the CDR3 reads TGTGCCAGCAGCCGACCGGGCGGCGGGGGAGAGACCCAGTACTTC. Translation gives CASSRPGGGGETQYF. Looking up the rest from reference TRBV7-9 and TRBJ2-5 gives the full variable domain: DTGVSQNPRHKITKRGQNVTFRCDPISEHNRLYWYRQTLGQGPEFLTYFQNEAQLEKSRLLSDRFSAERPKGSFSTLEIQRTEQGDSAMYLCASSRPGGGGETQYFGPGTRLLVL.

This clonotype occurred many times. The chain carries TRBV15 and TRBJ1-5; D possibly corresponds to TRBD1 (5 bases). The ends were cut back, 5 bases at V and 6 bases at J, with 14 bases in the middle. Germline lookup yields CDR1 LNHNV and CDR2 YYDKDF (reference sequence). The CDR3 runs to 14 residues. The CDR3 here is CATSRFGGGQPQHF. The CDR3 bases are TGTGCCACCAGCCGATTTGGGGGAGGTCAGCCCCAGCATTTT.

This clonotype was picked up many times. V is TRBV28 and J is TRBJ1-1; 7 bases are shared with TRBD1. The CDR3 loop spans 14 amino acids. V trimming: 4 bases; J trimming: 4 bases; junction bases outside the gene matches: 6. Germline V gene data show CDR1 as MDHEN and CDR2 as SYDVKM. The CDR3 here is CASSSTGAVTEAFF. Here the CDR3 DNA reads TGTGCCAGCAGTTCTACAGGGGCGGTCACTGAAGCTTTCTTT.

This clonotype was recorded many times. The rearrangement uses TRBV5-1 and TRBJ1-1; 9 positions match TRBD1. This CDR3 spans 16 amino acids. Germline-derived CDR1 and CDR2 are SGHRS and YFSETQ. J gave up 3 bases and V 0 bases, and 6 bases lay outside the gene matches. This chain's CDR3 is CASSLVGQGLYTEAFF. DNA of the CDR3: TGCGCCAGCAGCTTGGTTGGACAGGGGCTCTACACTGAAGCTTTCTTT.